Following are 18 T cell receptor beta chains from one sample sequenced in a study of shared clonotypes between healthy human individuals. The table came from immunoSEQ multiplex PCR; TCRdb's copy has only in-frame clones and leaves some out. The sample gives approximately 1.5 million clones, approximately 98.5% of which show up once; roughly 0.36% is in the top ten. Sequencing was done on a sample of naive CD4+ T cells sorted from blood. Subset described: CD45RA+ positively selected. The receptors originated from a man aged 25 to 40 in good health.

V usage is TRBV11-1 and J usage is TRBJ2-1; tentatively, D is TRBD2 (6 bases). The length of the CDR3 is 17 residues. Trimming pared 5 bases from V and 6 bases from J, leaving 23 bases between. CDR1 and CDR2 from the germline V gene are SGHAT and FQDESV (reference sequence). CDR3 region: CASSRYRGRAGINEQFF. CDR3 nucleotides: TGTGCCAGCAGCCGATATAGGGGACGGGCGGGAATCAATGAGCAGTTCTTC.

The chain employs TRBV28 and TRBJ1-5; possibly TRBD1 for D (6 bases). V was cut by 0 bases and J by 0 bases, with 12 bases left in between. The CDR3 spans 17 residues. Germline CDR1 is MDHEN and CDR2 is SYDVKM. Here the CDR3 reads CASSLWGADYSNQPQHF. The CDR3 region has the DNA TGTGCCAGCAGTTTATGGGGGGCGGATTATAGCAATCAGCCCCAGCATTTT.

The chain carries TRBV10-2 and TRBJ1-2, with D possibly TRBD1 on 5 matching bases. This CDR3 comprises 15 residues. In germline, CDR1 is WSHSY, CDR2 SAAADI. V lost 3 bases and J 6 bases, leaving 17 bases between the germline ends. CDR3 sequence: CASSERPGGNDGYTF. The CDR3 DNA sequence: TGCGCCAGCAGTGAAAGGCCGGGGGGGAACGATGGCTACACCTTC.

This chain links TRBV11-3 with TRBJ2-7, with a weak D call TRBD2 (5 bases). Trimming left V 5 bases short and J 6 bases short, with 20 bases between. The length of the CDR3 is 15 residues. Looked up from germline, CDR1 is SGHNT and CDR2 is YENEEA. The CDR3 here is CASSPTPNLAGEQYF. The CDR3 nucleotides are TGTGCCAGCAGCCCTACCCCTAACCTGGCGGGCGAGCAGTACTTC.

CDR3: CASSEGGAKTYEQYF. CDR3 bases: TGTGCCAGCAGTGAAGGGGGGGCCAAGACCTACGAGCAGTACTTC. The chain joins TRBV2 to TRBJ2-7; D tentatively reads TRBD1 or TRBD2 (6 bases each). The ends were cut back, 1 base at V and 2 bases at J, with 12 bases in the middle. Germline CDR1 is SNHLY and CDR2 is FYNNEI. The CDR3 length is 15 residues.

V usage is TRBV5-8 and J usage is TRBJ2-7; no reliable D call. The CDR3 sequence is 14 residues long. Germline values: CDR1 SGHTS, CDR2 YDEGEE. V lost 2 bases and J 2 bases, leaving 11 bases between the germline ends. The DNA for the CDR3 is TGTGCCAGCAGCTTTCGCCGATGGACCTACGAGCAGTACTTC. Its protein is CASSFRRWTYEQYF.

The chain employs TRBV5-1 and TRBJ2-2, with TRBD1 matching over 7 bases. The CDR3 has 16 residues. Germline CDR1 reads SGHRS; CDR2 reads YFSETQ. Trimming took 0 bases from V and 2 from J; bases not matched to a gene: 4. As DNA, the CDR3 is TGCGCCAGCAGCTTGGTGGGACAGAGTAACACCGGGGAGCTGTTTTTT. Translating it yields CASSLVGQSNTGELFF.

The CDR3 sequence is CASSQDGLAAEQYF. CDR3 DNA sequence: TGTGCCAGCAGCCAAGATGGGCTAGCTGCCGAGCAGTACTTC. The chain is built from TRBV14 and TRBJ2-7; TRBD2 is a possible D gene (5 bases). This CDR3 has 14 residues. CDR1 is SGHDN and CDR2 is FVKESK in the germline V gene. V lost 0 bases and J lost 6, with 12 bases in between.

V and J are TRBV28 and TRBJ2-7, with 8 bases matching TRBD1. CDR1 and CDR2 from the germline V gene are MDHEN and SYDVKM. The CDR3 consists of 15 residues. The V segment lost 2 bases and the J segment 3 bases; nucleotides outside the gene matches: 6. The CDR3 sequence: CASSLPTGQVYEQYF. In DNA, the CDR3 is TGTGCCAGCAGTTTACCAACGGGACAGGTCTACGAGCAGTACTTC.

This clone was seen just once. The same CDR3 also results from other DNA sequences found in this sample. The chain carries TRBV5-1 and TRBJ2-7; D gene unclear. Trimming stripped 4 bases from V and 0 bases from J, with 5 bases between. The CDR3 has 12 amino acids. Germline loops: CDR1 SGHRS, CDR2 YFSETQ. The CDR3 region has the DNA TGCGCCAGCAGCCAAACCTCCTACGAGCAGTACTTC. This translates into CASSQTSYEQYF.

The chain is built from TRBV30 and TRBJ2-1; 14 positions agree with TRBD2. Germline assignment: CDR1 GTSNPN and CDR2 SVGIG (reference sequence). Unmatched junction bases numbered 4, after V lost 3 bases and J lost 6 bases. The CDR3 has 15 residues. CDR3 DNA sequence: TGTGCCTGGAGCCTTGGGACTAGCGGGAGCAATGAGCAGTTCTTC. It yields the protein CAWSLGTSGSNEQFF.

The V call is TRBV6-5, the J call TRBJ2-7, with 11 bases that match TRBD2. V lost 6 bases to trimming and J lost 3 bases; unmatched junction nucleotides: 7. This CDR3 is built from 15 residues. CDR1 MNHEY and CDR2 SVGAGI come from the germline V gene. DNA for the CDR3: TGTGCCAGCAGCTTAGCGGGAGGGGGATACTACGAGCAGTACTTC. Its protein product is CASSLAGGGYYEQYF.

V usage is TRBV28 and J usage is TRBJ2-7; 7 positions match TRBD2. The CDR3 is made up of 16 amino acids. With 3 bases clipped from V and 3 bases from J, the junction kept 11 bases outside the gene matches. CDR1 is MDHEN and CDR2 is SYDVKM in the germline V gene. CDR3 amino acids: CASSFGARRGIYEQYF. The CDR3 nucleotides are TGTGCCAGCAGTTTCGGGGCCAGGCGGGGGATCTACGAGCAGTACTTC.

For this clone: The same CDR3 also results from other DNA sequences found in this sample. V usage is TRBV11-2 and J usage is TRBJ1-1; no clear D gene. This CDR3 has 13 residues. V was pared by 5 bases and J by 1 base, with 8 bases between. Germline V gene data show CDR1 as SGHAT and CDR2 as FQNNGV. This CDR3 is CASSLDRNTEAFF. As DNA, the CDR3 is TGTGCCAGCAGCCTGGACCGGAACACTGAAGCTTTCTTT.

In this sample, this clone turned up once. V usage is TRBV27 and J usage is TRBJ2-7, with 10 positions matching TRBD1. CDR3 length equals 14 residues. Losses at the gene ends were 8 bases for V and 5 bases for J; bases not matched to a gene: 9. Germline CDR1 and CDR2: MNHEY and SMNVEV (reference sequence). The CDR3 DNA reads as TGTGCCAGCGGGACCCGGGACAGGGGTCACGAGCAGTACTTC. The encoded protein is CASGTRDRGHEQYF.

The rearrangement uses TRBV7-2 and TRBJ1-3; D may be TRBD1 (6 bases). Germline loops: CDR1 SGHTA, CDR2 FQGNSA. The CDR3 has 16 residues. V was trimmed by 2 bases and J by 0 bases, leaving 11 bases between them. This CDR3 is CASSLRGENSGNTIYF. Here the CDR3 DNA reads TGTGCCAGCAGCTTAAGGGGGGAAAACTCTGGAAACACCATATATTTT. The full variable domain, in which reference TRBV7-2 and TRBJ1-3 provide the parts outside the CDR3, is GAGVSQSPSNKVTEKGKDVELRCDPISGHTALYWYRQSLGQGLEFLIYFQGNSAPDKSGLPSDRFSAERTGGSVSTLTIQRTQQEDSAVYLCASSLRGENSGNTIYFGEGSWLTVV.

Here the CDR3 DNA reads TGCAGCGTTGAAGATTTACAGGCTAATGAAAAACTGTTTTTT. Translation gives CSVEDLQANEKLFF. This chain joins TRBV29-1 and TRBJ1-4, with D maybe TRBD1 (5 bases). The CDR3 covers 14 residues. From germline, CDR1 is SQVTM and CDR2 ANQGSEA. Trimming stripped 0 bases from V and 3 bases from J, with 8 bases between.

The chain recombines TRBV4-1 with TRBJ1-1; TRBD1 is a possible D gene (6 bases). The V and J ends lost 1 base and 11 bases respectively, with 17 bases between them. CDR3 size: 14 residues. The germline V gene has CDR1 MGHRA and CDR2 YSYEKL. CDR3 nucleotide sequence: TGCGCCAGCAGCCAAGTGGCACAGGGATTAGTTGCTTTCTTT. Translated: CASSQVAQGLVAFF.